Shown below are 18 T cell receptor beta chains from a single sample sequenced in a study of shared clonotypes between healthy human individuals. Produced via immunoSEQ multiplex PCR; TCRdb's table is partial and in-frame only. The table lists about 360,000 clones, roughly 70% of them singletons. The sample was memory CD4+ T cells sorted from blood. Specified subset: CD45RA-negative fraction. The source is a man aged 25-45 years in good health.

There are many counts of this clone. This chain joins TRBV4-3 and TRBJ2-3, with 7 bases identical to TRBD2. V was pared by 3 bases and J by 4 bases, with 7 bases of the junction left unmatched. Germline CDR1 LGHNA, CDR2 YSLEER. The CDR3 consists of 15 residues. The CDR3 loop reads CASSQQTSRPDTQYF. CDR3 nucleotides: TGCGCCAGCAGCCAGCAGACTAGCCGGCCAGATACGCAGTATTTT.

The chain combines TRBV5-1 with TRBJ2-5; maybe TRBD1 (6 bases). The CDR3 is 16 residues long. Trimming stripped 4 bases from V and 0 bases from J, with 16 bases between. Germline CDR1 reads SGHRS; CDR2 reads YFSETQ. The CDR3 region is CASSKSRDKYQETQYF. CDR3 sequence (DNA): TGCGCCAGCAGCAAGTCCCGGGACAAGTACCAAGAGACCCAGTACTTC.

The chain has TRBV7-9 and TRBJ1-1, with D possibly TRBD1 on 5 matching bases. The CDR3 has 15 residues. Germline V lookup: CDR1 SEHNR, CDR2 FQNEAQ (reference sequence). The V and J ends lost 7 bases and 1 base respectively, with 16 bases between them. CDR3 residues: CASIPPGGANTEAFF. The CDR3 DNA is TGTGCCAGCATCCCCCCGGGGGGAGCGAACACTGAAGCTTTCTTT.

The genes are TRBV11-1 and TRBJ2-7, with D unresolved. The germline V and J ends were trimmed by 5 bases and 3 bases, with 8 bases remaining between them. CDR3 length: 12 residues. Germline V CDR1 and CDR2: SGHAT, FQDESV (reference sequence). CDR3 sequence reads: CASSKGVYEQYF. As DNA, the CDR3 is TGTGCCAGCAGCAAAGGTGTCTACGAGCAGTACTTC.

The gene calls are TRBV7-8 and TRBJ2-5, with 7 bases fitting TRBD2. From germline, CDR1 is SGHVS and CDR2 FQNEAQ. Trimming took 4 bases from V and 5 from J; bases not matched to a gene: 13. The CDR3 spans 16 residues. In DNA form, the CDR3 reads TGTGCCAGCAGCTCTGGGTCGTGGGGAGGGCCGGAGACCCAGTACTTC. It yields the protein CASSSGSWGGPETQYF.

A word on this clone: Other nucleotide sequences in the sample specify the same CDR3. The chain combines TRBV5-1 with TRBJ1-1; D gene unclear. Germline V gene lookup returns CDR1 SGHRS and CDR2 YFSETQ. The CDR3 sequence is 14 residues long. The V gene lost 1 base and the J gene lost 1 base, with 8 bases spanning the gap. The CDR3 loop is CASSLLTGNTEAFF. The CDR3 DNA follows: TGCGCCAGCAGCTTGTTAACCGGGAACACTGAAGCTTTCTTT.

V usage is TRBV28 and J usage is TRBJ2-5, with TRBD2 identical over 13 bases. The V and J ends lost 8 bases and 6 bases, in that order; junction bases with no gene match: 6. The CDR3 runs 14 residues. The germline V gene has CDR1 MDHEN and CDR2 SYDVKM. For the CDR3, the DNA is TGTGCCAGCGGGGGACTAGCGGGGATGAAGACCCAGTACTTC. Translated: CASGGLAGMKTQYF.

J is TRBJ2-1 and V is TRBV25-1; D may be TRBD1 (6 bases). The germline V gene encodes CDR1 MGHDK and CDR2 SYGVNS. V lost 7 bases and J 5 bases, leaving 15 bases between the germline ends. This CDR3 has 14 amino acids. The CDR3 nucleotides are TGTGCCAGCACCCGGACAGTTAGGGACAATGAGCAGTTCTTC. The encoded protein is CASTRTVRDNEQFF.

The chain joins TRBV6-1 to TRBJ2-7, with 7 positions matching TRBD1. Losses at the gene ends were 5 bases for V and 6 bases for J; bases not matched to a gene: 4. Germline CDR1 is MNHNS and CDR2 is SASEGT. CDR3 length: 12 amino acids. CDR3 residues: CASSTGAAEQYF. The CDR3 DNA sequence: TGTGCCAGCAGTACAGGGGCGGCCGAGCAGTACTTC.

This clone was detected a few times. The identical CDR3 is also encoded by other nucleotide sequences in the sample. The chain couples TRBV5-4 to TRBJ2-2; possibly TRBD2 for D (5 bases). V was trimmed by 0 bases and J by 0 bases, leaving 6 bases between them. This CDR3 has 15 residues. Germline V gives CDR1 SGHNT, CDR2 YYREEE (reference sequence). This chain's CDR3 is CASSLGLSNTGELFF. The CDR3 DNA sequence: TGTGCCAGCAGCTTGGGACTATCGAACACCGGGGAGCTGTTTTTT.

V usage is TRBV4-1 and J usage is TRBJ1-4; D gene ambiguous. Germline V gene sequence: CDR1 MGHRA, CDR2 YSYEKL. CDR3 length: 18 amino acids. The V end lost 4 bases, the J end lost 4 bases, and 22 bases lay between the germline ends. The CDR3 protein is CASSLLRTTRGHNEKLFF. The CDR3 DNA reads TGCGCCAGCAGCCTACTACGGACCACCCGCGGGCATAATGAAAAACTGTTTTTT.

In its sample, this clone was seen once. J is TRBJ1-2 and V is TRBV7-6; no clear D gene. V lost 5 bases and J 8 bases, leaving 9 bases between the germline ends. The CDR3 contains 11 residues. Germline V lookup: CDR1 SGHVS, CDR2 FNYEAQ. In DNA, the CDR3 is TGTGCCAGCAGCGGCGCAAGGGGCTACACCTTC. Its protein is CASSGARGYTF.

V gene TRBV11-2 combines with J gene TRBJ2-3; no definite D call. The germline V gene has CDR1 SGHAT and CDR2 FQNNGV. V was pared by 5 bases and J by 7 bases, with 10 bases between. This CDR3 region has 12 residues. CDR3 bases: TGTGCCAGCAGCCAAGGCGGTTATACGCAGTATTTT. It encodes CASSQGGYTQYF.

This rearrangement joins TRBV5-6 to TRBJ2-1; 8 bases fit TRBD1. With V trimmed by 4 bases and J by 2 bases, 5 bases remained unmatched. The CDR3 consists of 15 residues. Germline V CDR1 and CDR2: SGHDT, YYEEEE. In DNA form, the CDR3 reads TGTGCCAGCAGCGGACAGGACAGGGCCTACAATGAGCAGTTCTTC. Translation: CASSGQDRAYNEQFF.

The rearrangement uses TRBV5-1 and TRBJ2-1; D is unresolved. Germline CDR1 is SGHRS and CDR2 is YFSETQ. V was cut by 2 bases and J by 6 bases, with 15 bases left in between. CDR3 size: 15 residues. The CDR3 is CASSLTPVSGNEQFF. The CDR3 DNA is TGCGCCAGCAGCTTAACTCCAGTTTCAGGCAATGAGCAGTTCTTC.

CDR3 in amino acids: CASSPSARATQHF. CDR3 nucleotide sequence: TGTGCCAGCAGTCCCAGTGCCCGGGCGACCCAGCATTTT. V is TRBV6-5 and J is TRBJ1-5; no reliable D call. The germline V gene encodes CDR1 MNHEY and CDR2 SVGAGI. The CDR3 sequence is 13 residues long. V shed 5 bases and J shed 11 bases, with 16 bases lying between them.

The sample holds many counts of this clone. V usage is TRBV10-3 and J usage is TRBJ2-7; 9 bases align to TRBD2. Trimming took 3 bases from V and 2 from J; bases not matched to a gene: 5. The CDR3 sequence is 15 residues long. Germline V lookup: CDR1 ENHRY, CDR2 SYGVKD. The CDR3 DNA follows: TGTGCCATCAGTGATGTGGCGGGAGGGGCCTACGAGCAGTACTTC. Protein: CAISDVAGGAYEQYF.

The chain combines TRBV5-4 with TRBJ2-7; tentatively, D is TRBD1 or TRBD2 (6 bases each). CDR1 is SGHNT and CDR2 is YYREEE in the germline V gene (reference sequence). CDR3 length: 16 residues. With 4 bases removed from V and 0 bases from J, the gap between germline ends came to 17 bases. CDR3 nucleotide sequence: TGTGCCAGCAGCGTGGACTCGGGGGCATACTCCTACGAGCAGTACTTC. Its translation: CASSVDSGAYSYEQYF.